The rows below give T cell receptor beta chains drawn from one sample of a study of vaccination and CD4 T cells after COVID-19. TCRdb passed the PCR reads through MiXCR, listing each CDR3 protein once. The sample records 15,000 to 20,000 distinct CDR3 sequences, around two fifths being singletons. Their cognate antigens are unknown. Sequenced sample: CD4+ T cells from blood, cultured in vitro. These receptors originate from a human donor who had recovered from COVID-19. The CDR3 runs from the conserved cysteine through the conserved F or W. The order of the fields is clone size, V gene, D gene, J gene, CDR3 DNA, CDR3 protein. D genes are given only for firm matches. Only some rows state a clone size, as once, few, many or a class for expanded clones.

NA	TRBV20-1	NA	TRBJ2-7	TGCAGTGCTAGAGGACCTTCCTACGAGCAGTACTTC	CSARGPSYEQYF
NA	TRBV7-2	TRBD2	TRBJ2-7	TGTGCCAGCAGCGACTCTAGCGGGGGACCCTACGAGCAGTACTTC	CASSDSSGGPYEQYF
few	TRBV20-1	NA	TRBJ1-5	TGCAGTGCTAGTGGGGAGGAGAGTCAGCCCCAGCATTTT	CSASGEESQPQHF
few	TRBV12-3/TRBV12-4	TRBD1	TRBJ1-6	TGTGCCAGCAGTGGACAGGCCCAAGCATCACCCCTCCACTTT	CASSGQAQASPLHF
NA	TRBV6-1	NA	TRBJ2-7	TGTGCCAGCGTCCGGGAGCTCTACGAGCAGTACTTC	CASVRELYEQYF
NA	TRBV9	TRBD2	TRBJ2-3	TGTGCCAGCAGTAAGCGGGGGCCAAGCACAGATACGCAGTATTTT	CASSKRGPSTDTQYF
NA	TRBV5-5	TRBD1	TRBJ2-7	TGTGCCAGCAGCTTGACTGGTAGGACGAGGACAGGGGTCGACGAGCAGTACTTC	CASSLTGRTRTGVDEQYF
few	TRBV12-3/TRBV12-4	NA	TRBJ1-5	TGTGCCAGCAGTTTACGGGGTCTCAATCAGCCCCAGCATTTT	CASSLRGLNQPQHF
NA	TRBV10-3	NA	TRBJ2-5	TGTGCCATCAGCCTACAGTTGGAAGAGACCCAGTACTTC	CAISLQLEETQYF
NA	TRBV6-1	NA	TRBJ1-2	TGTGCCAGCTGCCCGGCGGTAAACTATGGCTACACCTTC	CASCPAVNYGYTF
few	TRBV20-1	TRBD1	TRBJ1-3	TGCAGTGCTAGCGTACAGGGGGCGAGTGGAAACACCATATATTTT	CSASVQGASGNTIYF
NA	TRBV4-1	NA	TRBJ1-5	TGCGCCAGCAGCCACACACCGGGGCCCAATCAGCCCCAGCATTTT	CASSHTPGPNQPQHF
NA	TRBV7-3	NA	TRBJ2-5	TGTGCCAGCAGCTTAACAGGGTTTGGAGAGACCCAGTACTTC	CASSLTGFGETQYF
NA	TRBV6-1	NA	TRBJ2-1	TGTGCCAGCAGTGAAGATACTGAGCAGTTCTTC	CASSEDTEQFF
NA	TRBV25-1	NA	TRBJ1-1	TGTGCCAGCAGTGTTGCCGTGAACACTGAAGCTTTCTTT	CASSVAVNTEAFF
NA	TRBV27	NA	TRBJ2-3	TGTGCCAGCAGTATCAACCCGGTAGGGGGCACAGATACGCAGTATTTT	CASSINPVGGTDTQYF
few	TRBV7-9	NA	TRBJ2-5	TGTGCCAGCAGCTTACAATTTGGCAGGGAAGAGACTCAGTACTTC	CASSLQFGREETQYF
once	TRBV29-1	TRBD1	TRBJ2-7	TGCAGCGTGGACAGGGGGGAAAAGCAGTACTTC	CSVDRGEKQYF
NA	TRBV20-1	TRBD2	TRBJ2-7	TGCAGTGCTAACCCGGGACTAGCGGGGGGCGCGCAGTACTTC	CSANPGLAGGAQYF
few	TRBV6-2/TRBV6-3	TRBD1	TRBJ2-7	TGTGCCAGCAGTCCCGGGACAGGGACACGTGAGCAGTACTTC	CASSPGTGTREQYF
NA	TRBV30	NA	TRBJ2-3	TGTGCCTTCACAAGGGGGGACAGCACAGATACGCAGTATTTT	CAFTRGDSTDTQYF
few	TRBV7-3	TRBD2	TRBJ2-2	TGTGCCAGCAGCTTAATGCGGGCGGGGGCGAACACCGGGGAGCTGTTTTTT	CASSLMRAGANTGELFF
NA	TRBV11-3	TRBD2	TRBJ2-3	TGTGCCAGCAGCTCGCCCAAGTCAGCGGGAGCTAGAGATACGCAGTATTTT	CASSSPKSAGARDTQYF
NA	TRBV21-1	NA	TRBJ2-3	TGTGCCAGCACGGGACTGTCACAAGATACGCAGTATTTT	CASTGLSQDTQYF
few	TRBV6-4	NA	TRBJ2-2	TGTGCCAGCAGTGACAGGGACACCGGGGAGCTGTTTTTT	CASSDRDTGELFF
few	TRBV20-1	TRBD1	TRBJ1-1	TGCAGTGCTGCGTTGGGACAGAAGAACACTGAAGCTTTCTTT	CSAALGQKNTEAFF
NA	TRBV10-2	TRBD1	TRBJ1-5	TGCGCCAGCAGTGAGCCGGGACAGGGTAGCAATCAGCCCCAGCATTTT	CASSEPGQGSNQPQHF
few	TRBV2	NA	TRBJ2-2	TGTGCCAGCAGTGAAGCCCGGCTGTTTTTT	CASSEARLFF
few	TRBV6-1	NA	TRBJ1-1	TGTGCCAGCATCAGGACACCCGGCACTGAAGCTTTCTTT	CASIRTPGTEAFF
NA	TRBV7-9	NA	TRBJ2-1	TGTGCCAGCAGCCCGCGGGACTCCGGCAATGAGCAGTTCTTC	CASSPRDSGNEQFF
few	TRBV6-2/TRBV6-3	NA	TRBJ1-6	TGTGCCAGCAGTTATGGTGGTTCACCCCTCCACTTT	CASSYGGSPLHF
NA	TRBV7-9	NA	TRBJ2-1	TGTGCCAGCAGCTTACCCCCCTTCGCAGGGGAGGGGCACAATGAGCAGTTCTTC	CASSLPPFAGEGHNEQFF
NA	TRBV10-3	TRBD1	TRBJ1-2	TGTGTCATCAGCGAAACAGGGGGCGCCCAGGGCTACACCTTC	CVISETGGAQGYTF